The 3 T cell receptor beta chains listed next were all sequenced from one sample in a study of patients and donors after allogeneic stem cell transplantation. TCRdb reprocessed the RT-PCR reads via MiXCR and lists one record per CDR3 protein. The sample carries 150,000 to 200,000 distinct CDR3 sequences, around 28% recorded once. Material for sequencing was blood, either unsorted or a sorted T cell fraction (not recorded which). The receptors shown here come from a human donor who was either an allogeneic HSCT recipient or a stem cell or donor lymphocyte infusion donor (not recorded which). It is not recorded whose cells these are; they may come from a transplant donor.

At least ten counts were recorded for this clonotype. This rearrangement joins TRBV4-3 to TRBJ1-2; the match to TRBD1 covers 10 bases. Germline V CDR1 and CDR2: LGHNA, YSLEER. The junction had 1 base not matched to a gene; V was cut back by 2 bases and J by 1 base. This CDR3 is 15 amino acids long. The CDR3 coding sequence is TGCGCCAGCAGCCAATGGACAGGGGGTAACTATGGCTACACCTTC. It yields the protein CASSQWTGGNYGYTF.

In its sample, this clonotype was seen a few times. This chain links TRBV6-1 with TRBJ1-4; weak D call: TRBD1 (5 bases). Germline lookup yields CDR1 MNHNS and CDR2 SASEGT. V lost 3 bases, J lost 8 bases, and 13 bases lay in between. The CDR3 runs 14 residues. CDR3 loop: CASSEQGSGEKLFF. CDR3 nucleotides: TGTGCCAGCAGTGAGCAGGGTTCGGGGGAAAAACTGTTTTTT.

The chain couples TRBV7-2 to TRBJ2-5; 10 bases are a match to TRBD2. The germline V gene has CDR1 SGHTA and CDR2 FQGNSA. CDR3 size: 16 residues. After removal of 7 bases from V and 5 bases from J, the junction contained 13 bases not matched to a gene. The CDR3 DNA reads TGTGCCAGCATCCCCCTAATTCTAGCGGGAGTTGAGACCCAGTACTTC. Its translation: CASIPLILAGVETQYF.